These 14 T cell receptor beta chains came from one sample sequenced in a study of cytomegalovirus exposure and HLA in healthy donors. Primers included in the PCR were 60 Vbeta and 13 Jbeta primers. Sequenced by immunoSEQ multiplex PCR; TCRdb stores in-frame clones only, minus some. Of about 210,000 clones in the sample, about 80% were seen once. Sequenced material: PBMCs. All receptors come from a man aged 35 to 55 in good health and CMV-seropositive.

V gene TRBV30 combines with J gene TRBJ1-1; the match to TRBD1 covers 9 bases. Germline V gene sequence: CDR1 GTSNPN, CDR2 SVGIG (reference sequence). The J segment lost 1 base and the V segment lost 3 bases, leaving 3 bases of the junction unmatched. The CDR3 runs 14 residues. CDR3 coding DNA: TGTGCCTGGAGGAAGGACAGGGGGAACACTGAAGCTTTCTTT. It codes for CAWRKDRGNTEAFF.

This chain uses TRBV6-5 with TRBJ1-1; D gene unclear. Trimming took off 0 bases at V and 1 base at J, with 9 bases between the two ends. In germline, CDR1 is MNHEY, CDR2 SVGAGI. This CDR3 comprises 15 residues. CDR3 DNA: TGTGCCAGCAGTTACTCCAGCGTCTCGAACACTGAAGCTTTCTTT. Translated: CASSYSSVSNTEAFF.

The chain couples TRBV7-9 to TRBJ1-6, with 7 bases matching TRBD1. The junction had 3 bases not matched to a gene; V was cut back by 3 bases and J by 7 bases. This CDR3 comprises 14 residues. Germline V lookup: CDR1 SEHNR, CDR2 FQNEAQ (reference sequence). This CDR3 reads CASSLGRGNSPLHF. The CDR3, as DNA: TGTGCCAGCAGCTTGGGCAGGGGGAATTCACCCCTCCACTTT.

The J gene is TRBJ1-5, the V gene TRBV30; tentatively, D is TRBD1 (6 bases). Deletions cut 2 bases from V and 7 bases from J, with 15 bases between. Germline V CDR1 and CDR2: GTSNPN, SVGIG (reference sequence). The CDR3 totals 14 residues. The DNA of the CDR3 is TGTGCCTGGAGTAGGGGAGGGGGTGGGCAGCCCCAGCATTTT. Protein sequence: CAWSRGGGGQPQHF.

This chain joins TRBV5-4 and TRBJ2-5, with 9 bases matching TRBD2. Trimming at V came to 0 bases and at J to 5 bases, leaving 5 bases not matched to a gene. This CDR3 has 15 residues. Germline values: CDR1 SGHNT, CDR2 YYREEE (reference sequence). The CDR3 DNA reads TGTGCCAGCAGCTTGGCCGCTAGCGGGATGGAGACCCAGTACTTC. This sequence encodes CASSLAASGMETQYF.

The V and J genes are TRBV11-2 and TRBJ2-1; 8 bases are shared with TRBD2. With V trimmed by 1 base and J by 3 bases, 14 bases remained unmatched. The V gene's germline CDR1 is SGHAT and CDR2 FQNNGV. This CDR3 is built from 19 residues. The CDR3 spells CASSLGSSAGGQHYNEQFF. The DNA for the CDR3 is TGTGCCAGCAGCTTAGGTTCTAGCGCGGGAGGCCAACACTACAATGAGCAGTTCTTC. The full variable domain, completed using reference TRBV11-2 and TRBJ2-1, is EAGVAQSPRYKIIEKRQSVAFWCNPISGHATLYWYQQILGQGPKLLIQFQNNGVVDDSQLPKDRFSAERLKGVDSTLKIQPAKLEDSAVYLCASSLGSSAGGQHYNEQFFGPGTRLTVL.

This clone was seen once. This chain links TRBV5-1 with TRBJ1-1; TRBD1 matches at 8 bases. Germline V gene sequence: CDR1 SGHRS, CDR2 YFSETQ. The trim removed 7 bases at V and 7 bases at J, leaving 12 bases unmatched. The CDR3 consists of 14 residues. The DNA for the CDR3 is TGCGCCAGCGGATCGGACAGGGATGGGCTTGAAGCTTTCTTT. Its translation: CASGSDRDGLEAFF.

The chain recombines TRBV28 with TRBJ2-2; TRBD1 matches at 7 bases. CDR1 is MDHEN and CDR2 is SYDVKM in the germline V gene. The CDR3 spans 15 residues. The V and J ends lost 6 bases and 2 bases, in that order; junction bases with no gene match: 6. CDR3 loop: CASSFTGANTGELFF. The CDR3, as DNA: TGTGCCAGCAGCTTCACAGGGGCAAACACCGGGGAGCTGTTTTTT. Drawing the rest from reference TRBV28 and TRBJ2-2, the complete variable domain is DVKVTQSSRYLVKRTGEKVFLECVQDMDHENMFWYRQDPGLGLRLIYFSYDVKMKEKGDIPEGYSVSREKKERFSLILESASTNQTSMYLCASSFTGANTGELFFGEGSRLTVL.

The gene calls are TRBV4-1 and TRBJ2-3, with 7 bases matching TRBD1. Trimming at V came to 4 bases and at J to 2 bases, leaving 3 bases not matched to a gene. The CDR3 extends over 14 amino acids. Germline lookup yields CDR1 MGHRA and CDR2 YSYEKL. CDR3: CASSPGTATDTQYF. Written as DNA, the CDR3 is TGCGCCAGCAGCCCCGGGACAGCCACAGATACGCAGTATTTT.

V gene TRBV27 combines with J gene TRBJ2-1, with 10 nucleotides matching TRBD2. The CDR3 loop spans 15 amino acids. From germline, CDR1 is MNHEY and CDR2 SMNVEV (reference sequence). V was pared by 1 base and J by 5 bases, with 2 bases of the junction left unmatched. The DNA of the CDR3 is TGTGCCAGCAGTTTATGGACTAGCGGAGACAATGAGCAGTTCTTC. Its protein is CASSLWTSGDNEQFF.

J is TRBJ2-3 and V is TRBV5-1; 8 bases match TRBD2. The CDR3 runs to 15 residues. Germline CDR1 reads SGHRS; CDR2 reads YFSETQ. J was trimmed by 1 base and V by 4 bases; bases with no gene match: 5. CDR3 sequence: CASSPVTSGTDTQYF. The CDR3 bases are TGCGCCAGCAGCCCGGTGACTAGCGGCACAGATACGCAGTATTTT.

This clone was detected a few times. This rearrangement joins TRBV5-6 to TRBJ2-7; D is undetermined. The CDR3 has 12 amino acids. Per germline, CDR1 SGHDT and CDR2 YYEEEE. The V end was cut by 1 base, the J end by 4 bases, with 6 bases between. The CDR3 is CASSLYGYEQYF. The DNA for the CDR3 is TGTGCCAGCAGCTTGTACGGGTACGAGCAGTACTTC.

The chain joins TRBV9 to TRBJ2-5; 12 bases agree with TRBD2. From germline, CDR1 is SGDLS and CDR2 YYNGEE. CDR3 length: 16 amino acids. J gave up 6 bases and V 0 bases, and 6 bases lay outside the gene matches. This CDR3 is CASSVVASGRGQTQYF. CDR3 nucleotides: TGTGCCAGCAGCGTAGTGGCTAGCGGGAGGGGCCAGACCCAGTACTTC. Drawing the rest from reference TRBV9 and TRBJ2-5, the complete variable domain is DSGVTQTPKHLITATGQRVTLRCSPRSGDLSVYWYQQSLDQGLQFLIQYYNGEERAKGNILERFSAQQFPDLHSELNLSSLELGDSALYFCASSVVASGRGQTQYFGPGTRLLVL.

This clone was picked up a small number of times. This rearrangement joins TRBV27 to TRBJ2-5; TRBD2 matches at 8 bases. Per the germline V gene, CDR1 is MNHEY and CDR2 is SMNVEV (reference sequence). The length of the CDR3 is 16 residues. Germline trimming cut 1 base from V and 2 bases from J; bases unmatched to any gene: 6. The CDR3 sequence is CASSLFGLAGQETQYF. CDR3 bases: TGTGCCAGCAGTTTATTTGGATTAGCGGGACAAGAGACCCAGTACTTC.